This TCR beta chain emerged from a study of T cell responses to AZD1222 COVID-19 vaccine. Overall study results and limits: Vaccine-associated CD4 TCRs ranged over spike, dominating at 160-218 and 743-854. Repertoire sampling occurred only after the peak T cell response. White British donors predominated, females outnumbered males, and clonal diversity was possibly underestimated. Baseline seropositives among AZD1222 recipients totaled only 5 to 7.

Profiling relied on immunoSEQ multiplex PCR, and the TCRdb table lists in-frame clones only, not all of them. The sample contains fewer than 200,000 clones, approximately 90% of which appear only once. V was pared by 3 bases and J by 2 bases, with 14 bases between. CDR1 SGHTA and CDR2 FQGNSA come from the germline V gene. The CDR3 sequence is 15 residues long. Worth noting for this clone: Antigen specificity is unknown.

This specimen consisted of peripheral blood, obtained 28 days after the second AZD1222 dose. V gene TRBV7-2 combines with J gene TRBJ2-7; the D gene is possibly TRBD1 (5 bases). This clonotype was obtained from an adult who received the AZD1222 COVID-19 vaccine. CDR3 DNA sequence: TGTGCCAGCAGCTTTGCCCCCTGGGGCCCCTACGAGCAGTACTTC. Its protein product is CASSFAPWGPYEQYF.